Each of the 26 T cell receptor beta chains below was sequenced from the same sample in a study of cytomegalovirus exposure and HLA in healthy donors. With 60 Vbeta and 13 Jbeta primers, the PCR was carried out. Libraries were prepared by immunoSEQ multiplex PCR; TCRdb keeps only in-frame clonotypes and omits some of them. Among over 200,000 clones, about 89% were seen once, and the ten largest hold less than 1.2%. The sequencing input was PBMCs. Receptors were obtained from a woman aged 18-29 years in good health and CMV-seronegative.

This clone was seen more than once but under ten times. The V gene is TRBV6-1, the J gene TRBJ2-5; a possible D gene is TRBD1 (7 bases). Trimming removed 7 bases from V and 10 bases from J, with 25 bases in between. The CDR3 totals 15 residues. Germline V gene sequence: CDR1 MNHNS, CDR2 SASEGT. The CDR3 protein is CASTLSMTGPGGQYF. The CDR3 nucleotides are TGTGCCAGCACCCTCTCGATGACAGGGCCCGGGGGCCAGTACTTC.

The gene calls are TRBV10-3 and TRBJ2-7; perhaps TRBD2 as D (5 bases). The germline V and J ends were trimmed by 3 bases and 6 bases, with 9 bases remaining between them. The CDR3 sequence is 12 residues long. Germline CDR1 is ENHRY and CDR2 is SYGVKD. This chain's CDR3 is CAISDGGFEQYF. CDR3 in DNA: TGTGCCATCAGTGACGGCGGGTTCGAGCAGTACTTC.

The rearrangement links TRBV18 to TRBJ2-5, with 11 bases aligning to TRBD1. The CDR3 contains 14 residues. Germline V gene lookup returns CDR1 KGHSH and CDR2 LQKENI. V was clipped by 3 bases and J by 6 bases; unmatched bases: 3. CDR3 region: CASSPGTGGQTQYF. The CDR3 DNA sequence: TGTGCCAGCTCACCGGGGACAGGGGGACAGACCCAGTACTTC.

CDR3 sequence: CSVRSGGASTDTQYF. CDR3 DNA: TGCAGCGTCCGAAGCGGGGGGGCCAGCACAGATACGCAGTATTTT. The chain recombines TRBV29-1 with TRBJ2-3, with 10 nucleotides matching TRBD2. The germline V gene encodes CDR1 SQVTM and CDR2 ANQGSEA. The CDR3 consists of 15 residues. The junction had 6 bases not matched to a gene; V was cut back by 6 bases and J by 0 bases.

The chain couples TRBV19 to TRBJ2-1; 13 bases line up with TRBD2. The germline CDR1 and CDR2 sequences are LNHDA and SQIVND (reference sequence). This CDR3 region has 15 residues. V gave up 4 bases and J gave up 4 bases; unmatched junction bases: 1. DNA of the CDR3: TGTGCCAGTAGTAAACTAGCGGGGGGGTACAATGAGCAGTTCTTC. Translation gives CASSKLAGGYNEQFF.

The CDR3, as DNA: TGTGCCAGCAGCTTAGGGGGCCTGAGGACAGGGGGGACCTACGAGCAGTACTTC. Protein sequence: CASSLGGLRTGGTYEQYF. The chain uses TRBV13 and TRBJ2-7; 10 bases are shared with TRBD1. The junction had 10 bases not matched to a gene; V was cut back by 0 bases and J by 2 bases. This CDR3 has 18 residues. Germline values: CDR1 PRHDT, CDR2 FYEKMQ (reference sequence).

The genes are TRBV18 and TRBJ2-6, with unresolved D. From germline, CDR1 is KGHSH and CDR2 LQKENI. The CDR3 length is 16 residues. V shed 3 bases and J shed 2 bases, with 11 bases lying between them. CDR3 sequence reads: CASSPTTRTGANVLTF. CDR3 DNA: TGTGCCAGCTCACCCACTACACGCACTGGGGCCAACGTCCTGACTTTC.

This clone was detected once. The J gene is TRBJ2-2, the V gene TRBV19; 8 bases map to TRBD1. The germline CDR1 and CDR2 sequences are LNHDA and SQIVND (reference sequence). The CDR3 runs 15 residues. The ends lost 1 base at V and 7 bases at J; junction bases unmatched: 5. The CDR3 sequence: CASSIVPGGNGELFF. The DNA of the CDR3 is TGTGCCAGTAGTATAGTTCCAGGGGGCAACGGGGAGCTGTTTTTT.

V and J are TRBV25-1 and TRBJ1-6; D unclear. The CDR3 is 12 residues long. Germline V gene sequence: CDR1 MGHDK, CDR2 SYGVNS. Between the trimmed V and J ends, which lost 1 base and 10 bases, there was a span of 5 bases. CDR3 protein: CASSELQSPLHF. CDR3 in DNA: TGTGCCAGCAGTGAATTACAATCACCCCTCCACTTT.

V usage is TRBV2 and J usage is TRBJ1-1; D not certain. This CDR3 is 14 amino acids long. The V end was cut by 7 bases, the J end by 0 bases, with 12 bases between. Germline V gene sequence: CDR1 SNHLY, CDR2 FYNNEI. The CDR3 loop reads CASNRIAVNTEAFF. The DNA for the CDR3 is TGTGCCAGCAATCGGATCGCGGTGAACACTGAAGCTTTCTTT.

Details on this clone: Germline and junction disagree at one end, which may indicate a read error. V and J are TRBV2 and TRBJ2-7, with 10 bases fitting TRBD1. CDR1 is SNHLY, CDR2 FYNNEI, per germline. The CDR3 consists of 12 residues. CDR3 coding DNA: TGTGCCAGCAGTGAGGGGACAGGGGTCGGGGAGTTC. It translates to CASSEGTGVGEF.

The chain links TRBV4-2 to TRBJ2-1, with D unresolved. Germline V gene lookup returns CDR1 LGHNA and CDR2 YNFKEQ. The CDR3 consists of 13 residues. V was shortened by 0 bases and J by 7 bases, with 7 bases between the two germline ends. The CDR3 region is CASSQETGNEQFF. The CDR3 DNA follows: TGTGCCAGCAGCCAAGAGACTGGGAATGAGCAGTTCTTC.

The chain recombines TRBV10-3 with TRBJ2-7, with D tentatively TRBD1 (6 bases). CDR3 size: 13 residues. Per germline, CDR1 ENHRY and CDR2 SYGVKD. Trimming pared 9 bases from V and 4 bases from J, leaving 16 bases between. This chain's CDR3 is CAINPGHSYEQYF. The CDR3 DNA sequence: TGTGCCATAAATCCGGGACATTCATACGAGCAGTACTTC.

V and J are TRBV2 and TRBJ1-2; 7 bases are a match to TRBD1. With V trimmed by 6 bases and J by 8 bases, 3 bases remained unmatched. This CDR3 contains 11 residues. The V gene's germline CDR1 is SNHLY and CDR2 FYNNEI. This CDR3 reads CASSIGGGYTF. The CDR3 region has the DNA TGTGCCAGCAGCATAGGGGGCGGCTACACCTTC. The full variable domain, its missing parts supplied by reference TRBV2 and TRBJ1-2, is EPEVTQTPSHQVTQMGQEVILRCVPISNHLYFYWYRQILGQKVEFLVSFYNNEISEKSEIFDDQFSVERPDGSNFTLKIRSTKLEDSAMYFCASSIGGGYTFGSGTRLTVV.

Remarks on this clone: One end of the junction varies from germline; a read error may be responsible. The V and J genes are TRBV11-2 and TRBJ2-5, with 10 bases fitting TRBD2. Germline V gene data show CDR1 as SGHAT and CDR2 as FQNNGV. The length of the CDR3 is 14 residues. CDR3 amino acids: CASRLAGGEGTQYF. Here the CDR3 DNA reads TGTGCCAGCAGATTAGCGGGGGGCGAAGGGACCCAGTACTTC.

V gene TRBV7-3 combines with J gene TRBJ2-7, with 7 bases lining up with TRBD1. This CDR3 contains 13 residues. Trimming at V came to 1 base and at J to 6 bases, leaving 3 bases not matched to a gene. Germline loops: CDR1 SGHTA, CDR2 FQGTGA. This CDR3 reads CASSLKGAGEQYF. The CDR3 coding sequence is TGTGCCAGCAGCTTAAAGGGGGCCGGCGAGCAGTACTTC.

Only a few counts were recorded for this clone. The chain's CDR3 is CASSLTGTAYEQYF. CDR3 bases: TGCGCCAGCAGCTTGACCGGGACAGCCTACGAGCAGTACTTC. The chain is built from TRBV5-1 and TRBJ2-7, with 7 bases matching TRBD1. Germline-derived CDR1 and CDR2 are SGHRS and YFSETQ. V gave up 1 base and J gave up 2 bases; unmatched junction bases: 3. CDR3 length: 14 residues.

The chain joins TRBV7-9 to TRBJ2-6, with no clear D. Trimming took 6 bases from V and 3 from J, leaving 12 bases between them. CDR3 size: 15 residues. Germline CDR1 SEHNR, CDR2 FQNEAQ (reference sequence). The CDR3 is CASRRSRFGANVLTF. In DNA form, the CDR3 reads TGTGCCAGCAGGCGTTCTCGTTTTGGGGCCAACGTCCTGACTTTC.

The J gene is TRBJ2-7, the V gene TRBV18; TRBD2 aligns across 10 bases. CDR1 KGHSH and CDR2 LQKENI come from the germline V gene. Unmatched junction bases numbered 13, after V lost 3 bases and J lost 5 bases. The CDR3 runs to 17 residues. Here the CDR3 reads CASSPSVASGGNHEQYF. The CDR3, as DNA: TGTGCCAGCTCACCTTCCGTGGCTAGCGGGGGAAACCACGAGCAGTACTTC.

This chain links TRBV19 with TRBJ1-1; 8 nucleotides line up with TRBD1. CDR1 and CDR2 from the germline V gene are LNHDA and SQIVND (reference sequence). CDR3 length: 13 amino acids. Germline trimming cut 3 bases from V and 4 bases from J; bases unmatched to any gene: 1. The chain's CDR3 is CASSMDRVTEAFF. Here the CDR3 DNA reads TGTGCCAGTAGTATGGACAGGGTCACTGAAGCTTTCTTT.

This clone was observed once. The chain has TRBV4-1 and TRBJ2-7, with D perhaps TRBD2 (5 bases). V lost 2 bases to trimming and J lost 3 bases, with 17 bases between them. Germline V lookup: CDR1 MGHRA, CDR2 YSYEKL. The CDR3 is 16 residues long. Here the CDR3 reads CASSQLPHGRDYEQYF. The CDR3 DNA is TGCGCCAGCAGCCAACTACCACACGGACGGGACTACGAGCAGTACTTC.

This clone has just one count. This chain uses TRBV2 with TRBJ1-3, with TRBD1 matching 7 bases. This CDR3 is 16 amino acids long. The V segment lost 2 bases and the J segment 1 base; nucleotides outside the gene matches: 5. Germline CDR1 SNHLY, CDR2 FYNNEI. The CDR3: CASSEPTTGSGNTIYF. The DNA of the CDR3 is TGTGCCAGCAGTGAACCCACGACAGGGTCTGGAAACACCATATATTTT.

The chain employs TRBV29-1 and TRBJ1-2; TRBD1 might be the D (5 bases). This CDR3 comprises 15 residues. Germline CDR1 and CDR2: SQVTM and ANQGSEA. V lost 2 bases to trimming and J lost 1 base, with 14 bases between them. In DNA, the CDR3 is TGCAGCGTTGAAAACAGCGGGGCGGTTAACTATGGCTACACCTTC. It codes for CSVENSGAVNYGYTF.

The V and J genes are TRBV6-5 and TRBJ1-3, with D perhaps TRBD1 (6 bases). In germline, CDR1 is MNHEY, CDR2 SVGAGI. CDR3 size: 16 residues. V was clipped by 0 bases and J by 3 bases, with 12 bases between them. The CDR3 DNA sequence: TGTGCCAGCAGTTACTCGTCAGGGGAAGGTGGAAACACCATATATTTT. Protein: CASSYSSGEGGNTIYF.

This chain connects TRBV4-1 to TRBJ2-5, with 10 bases lining up with TRBD2. The end of the DNA is better explained by TRBJ2-7, so the J call may be wrong. This CDR3 has 15 residues. CDR1 is MGHRA and CDR2 is YSYEKL in the germline V gene. The CDR3 coding sequence is TGCGCCAGCAGCCGCCCACTAGCGGGGACCTACGAGCAGTACTTC. It translates to CASSRPLAGTYEQYF.

This chain uses TRBV11-3 with TRBJ2-1, with 7 bases lining up with TRBD2. Germline V CDR1 and CDR2: SGHNT, YENEEA. The CDR3 extends over 14 amino acids. The V gene end was trimmed by 5 bases and the J gene end by 3 bases; junction bases not matched to a gene: 4. CDR3 in amino acids: CASSRLADYNEQFF. In DNA form, the CDR3 reads TGTGCCAGCAGCAGGCTAGCGGACTACAATGAGCAGTTCTTC. Full variable domain (rest looked up from reference TRBV11-3 and TRBJ2-1): EAGVVQSPRYKIIEKKQPVAFWCNPISGHNTLYWYLQNLGQGPELLIRYENEEAVDDSQLPKDRFSAERLKGVDSTLKIQPAELGDSAVYLCASSRLADYNEQFFGPGTRLTVL.